This T cell receptor beta chain was retrieved from a study of T cell responses to AZD1222 COVID-19 vaccine. Sequencing was performed with immunoSEQ multiplex PCR; in TCRdb, only in-frame clones are kept and a portion is missing. The table has roughly 93,000 clones, about 90% seen once. Study-wide findings and caveats: The sample set comprised mostly white British donors with more females, and clonal diversity was possibly underestimated. Reportedly, nearly half of unique spike TCRs recognized epitopes outside B.1.351/B.1.1.7 mutations.

On this clone itself: The target antigen is unknown.

Material: peripheral blood, obtained on day 0 of AZD1222 vaccination. The clonotype was recovered from an adult in good health.

The CDR3, as DNA: TGTGCCACCAGTGTTGCGGACAGGCTTCAAGGCTACACCTTC. Encoded protein: CATSVADRLQGYTF. J is TRBJ1-2 and V is TRBV24-1; TRBD1 agrees at 7 bases. Germline V CDR1 and CDR2: KGHDR, SFDVKD. V was clipped by 5 bases and J by 8 bases; unmatched bases: 10. The CDR3 totals 14 residues.